The source of this T cell receptor beta chain is a study of blood T cell repertoires in COVID-19. The CDR3 is made up of 16 amino acids. Germline V gene data show CDR1 as SGHTA and CDR2 as FQGNSA. V shed 3 bases, J shed 5 bases, and the junction held 12 bases outside the gene matches. TCRdb keeps only in-frame clones here, not all; method: immunoSEQ multiplex PCR. The sample consists of about 480,000 clones, 85% to 90% of them appearing once. During active infection, Seattle patients enrolled and were then monitored through disease. The rearrangement links TRBV7-2 to TRBJ2-5, with 7 bases lining up with TRBD2. Sequencing was carried out using peripheral blood. The source of this sequence is a woman aged 50 to 60 with COVID-19, enrolled during active disease. CDR3 loop: CASSLGGVTSEETQYF. The CDR3 DNA sequence: TGTGCCAGCAGCTTGGGGGGGGTAACTAGCGAGGAGACCCAGTACTTC.